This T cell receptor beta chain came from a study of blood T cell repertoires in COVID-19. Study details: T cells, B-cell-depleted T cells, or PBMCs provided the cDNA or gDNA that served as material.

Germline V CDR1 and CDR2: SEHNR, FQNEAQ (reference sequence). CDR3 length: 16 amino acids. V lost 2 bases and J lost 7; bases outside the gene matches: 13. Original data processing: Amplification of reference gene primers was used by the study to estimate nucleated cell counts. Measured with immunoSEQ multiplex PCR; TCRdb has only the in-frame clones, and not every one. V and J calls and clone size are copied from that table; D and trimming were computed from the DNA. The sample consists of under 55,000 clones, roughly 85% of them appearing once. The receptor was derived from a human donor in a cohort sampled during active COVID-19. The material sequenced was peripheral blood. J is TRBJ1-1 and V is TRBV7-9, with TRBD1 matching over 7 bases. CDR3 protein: CASSLPLPDRASEAFF. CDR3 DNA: TGTGCCAGCAGCTTACCCCTCCCCGACAGGGCTAGTGAAGCTTTCTTT.